This T cell receptor beta chain was captured in a study of blood T cell repertoires in COVID-19. Sequenced by immunoSEQ multiplex PCR; TCRdb stores in-frame clones only, minus some. This sample has about 300,000 clones, with more than 85% found just once. CDR1 is SGHRS, CDR2 YFSETQ, per germline. The CDR3 length is 14 residues. The V end lost 4 bases, the J end lost 9 bases, and 17 bases lay between the germline ends. The chain links TRBV5-1 to TRBJ2-1; a possible D gene is TRBD2 (6 bases). This sequence was found in a man aged 70-80 years with acute or convalescent COVID-19. Input material: peripheral blood. The CDR3, as DNA: TGCGCCAGCAGCGATCAGGGAGGTGATATTGAGCAGTTCTTC. It is translated as CASSDQGGDIEQFF.